The table lists the clone carrying this TCR beta chain with a few counts. The data derive from a study of T cells in Graves' hyperthyroidism and ophthalmopathy. The germline CDR1 and CDR2 sequences are DFQATT and SNEGSKA (reference sequence). This CDR3 contains 11 residues. The V and J ends lost 4 bases and 9 bases, in that order; junction bases with no gene match: 4. The TCR beta CDR3 regions underwent amplification using RNA transcripts as the source. An initial round of RT-PCR targeting the TCR CDR3 relied on the HTBI primer set. TCRdb re-called the multiplex PCR reads with MiXCR, one entry per CDR3 protein. The sample holds a few hundred thousand distinct CDR3 sequences, 15% to 18% seen once.

The sample consisted of blood. The J gene is TRBJ1-1, the V gene TRBV20-1, with 8 bases that match TRBD1. The clonotype was recovered from a woman aged 30 to 39 with Graves' hyperthyroidism. The CDR3 nucleotides read TGCAGTGCTAACTCAGGGGGCAAAGCTTTCTTT. Translating gives CSANSGGKAFF.